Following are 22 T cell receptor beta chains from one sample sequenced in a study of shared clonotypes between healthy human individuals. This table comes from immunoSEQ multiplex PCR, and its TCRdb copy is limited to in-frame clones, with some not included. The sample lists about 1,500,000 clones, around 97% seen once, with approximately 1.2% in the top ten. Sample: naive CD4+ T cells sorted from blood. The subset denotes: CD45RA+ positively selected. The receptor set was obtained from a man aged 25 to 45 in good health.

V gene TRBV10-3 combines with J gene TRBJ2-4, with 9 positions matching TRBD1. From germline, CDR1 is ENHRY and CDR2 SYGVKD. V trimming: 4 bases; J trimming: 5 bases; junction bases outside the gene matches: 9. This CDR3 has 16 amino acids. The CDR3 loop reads CAISGSAGQGENIQYF. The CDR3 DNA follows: TGTGCCATCAGTGGAAGTGCGGGACAGGGTGAAAACATTCAGTACTTC.

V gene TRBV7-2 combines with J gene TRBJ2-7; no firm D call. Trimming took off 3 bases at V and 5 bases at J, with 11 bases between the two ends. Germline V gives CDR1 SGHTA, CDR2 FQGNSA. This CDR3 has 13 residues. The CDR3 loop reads CASSFRPGDEQYF. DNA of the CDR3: TGTGCCAGCAGCTTTAGACCCGGCGACGAGCAGTACTTC.

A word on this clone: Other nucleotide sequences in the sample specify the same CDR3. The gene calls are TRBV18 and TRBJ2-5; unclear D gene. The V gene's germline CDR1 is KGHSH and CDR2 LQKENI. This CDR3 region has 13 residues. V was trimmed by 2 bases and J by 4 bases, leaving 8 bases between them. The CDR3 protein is CASSPLGLETQYF. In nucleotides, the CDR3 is TGTGCCAGCTCACCATTGGGTTTAGAGACCCAGTACTTC. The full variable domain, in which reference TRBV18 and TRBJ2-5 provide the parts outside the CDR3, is NAGVMQNPRHLVRRRGQEARLRCSPMKGHSHVYWYRQLPEEGLKFMVYLQKENIIDESGMPKERFSAEFPKEGPSILRIQQVVRGDSAAYFCASSPLGLETQYFGPGTRLLVL.

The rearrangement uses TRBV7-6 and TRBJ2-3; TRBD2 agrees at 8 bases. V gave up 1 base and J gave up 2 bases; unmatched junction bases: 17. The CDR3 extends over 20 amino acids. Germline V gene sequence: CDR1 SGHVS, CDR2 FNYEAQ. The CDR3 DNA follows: TGTGCCAGCAGCTTAGTAAGCTGGTCGACTAGCGAATACCTCACAGATACGCAGTATTTT. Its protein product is CASSLVSWSTSEYLTDTQYF.

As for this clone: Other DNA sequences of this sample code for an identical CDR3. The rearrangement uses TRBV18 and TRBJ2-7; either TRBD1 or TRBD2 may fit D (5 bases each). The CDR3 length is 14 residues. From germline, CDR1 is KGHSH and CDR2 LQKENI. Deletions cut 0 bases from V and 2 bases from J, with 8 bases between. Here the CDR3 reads CASSPPGVPYEQYF. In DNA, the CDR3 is TGTGCCAGCTCACCACCGGGGGTCCCCTACGAGCAGTACTTC.

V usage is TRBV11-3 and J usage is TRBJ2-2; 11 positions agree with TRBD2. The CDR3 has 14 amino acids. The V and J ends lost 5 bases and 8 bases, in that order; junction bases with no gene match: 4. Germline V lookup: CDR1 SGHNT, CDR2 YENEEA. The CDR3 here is CASSPRLAGGELFF. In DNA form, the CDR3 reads TGTGCCAGCAGCCCGCGACTAGCGGGAGGGGAGCTGTTTTTT.

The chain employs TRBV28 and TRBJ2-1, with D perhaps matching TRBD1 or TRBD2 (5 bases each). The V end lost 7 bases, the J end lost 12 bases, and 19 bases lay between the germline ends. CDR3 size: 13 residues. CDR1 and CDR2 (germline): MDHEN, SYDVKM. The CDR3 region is CASTQVPQRGQFF. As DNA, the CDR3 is TGTGCCAGCACCCAAGTTCCACAGAGGGGGCAGTTCTTC. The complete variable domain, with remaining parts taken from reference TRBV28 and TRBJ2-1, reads DVKVTQSSRYLVKRTGEKVFLECVQDMDHENMFWYRQDPGLGLRLIYFSYDVKMKEKGDIPEGYSVSREKKERFSLILESASTNQTSMYLCASTQVPQRGQFFGPGTRLTVL.

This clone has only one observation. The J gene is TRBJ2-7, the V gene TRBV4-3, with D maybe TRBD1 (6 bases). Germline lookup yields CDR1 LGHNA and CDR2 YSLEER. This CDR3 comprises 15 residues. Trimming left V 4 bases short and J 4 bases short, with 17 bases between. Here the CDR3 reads CASSLQTGPAYEQYF. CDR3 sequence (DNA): TGCGCCAGCAGCCTACAGACAGGACCGGCATACGAGCAGTACTTC.

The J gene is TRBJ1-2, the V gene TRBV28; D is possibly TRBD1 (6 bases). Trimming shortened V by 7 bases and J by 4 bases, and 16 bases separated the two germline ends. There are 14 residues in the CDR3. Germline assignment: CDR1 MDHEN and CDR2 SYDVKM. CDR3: CASMSGVVPYGYTF. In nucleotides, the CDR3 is TGTGCCAGCATGTCAGGGGTCGTTCCCTATGGCTACACCTTC.

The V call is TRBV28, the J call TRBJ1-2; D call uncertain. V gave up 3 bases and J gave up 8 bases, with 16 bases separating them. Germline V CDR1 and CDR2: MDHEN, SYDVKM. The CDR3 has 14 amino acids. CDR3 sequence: CASSFSRLAGGYTF. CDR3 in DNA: TGTGCCAGCAGTTTTAGTCGACTGGCGGGGGGCTACACCTTC.

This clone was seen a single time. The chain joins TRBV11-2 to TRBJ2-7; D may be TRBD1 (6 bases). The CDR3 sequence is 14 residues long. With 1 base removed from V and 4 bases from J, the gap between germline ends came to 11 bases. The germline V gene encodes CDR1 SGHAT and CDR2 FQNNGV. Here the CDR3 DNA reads TGTGCCAGCAGCTTAGGGACAGCCGAATACGAGCAGTACTTC. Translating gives CASSLGTAEYEQYF.

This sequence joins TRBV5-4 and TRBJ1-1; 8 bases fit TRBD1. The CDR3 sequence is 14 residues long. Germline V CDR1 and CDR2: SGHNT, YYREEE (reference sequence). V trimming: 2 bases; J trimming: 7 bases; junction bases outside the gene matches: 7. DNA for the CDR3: TGTGCCAGCAGCTTCCGGGACAGGTCCGATGAAGCTTTCTTT. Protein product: CASSFRDRSDEAFF.

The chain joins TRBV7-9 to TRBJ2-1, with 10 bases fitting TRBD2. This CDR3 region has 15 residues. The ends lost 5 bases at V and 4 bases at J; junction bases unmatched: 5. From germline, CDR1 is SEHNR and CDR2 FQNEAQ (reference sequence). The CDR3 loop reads CASSRTSGAYNEQFF. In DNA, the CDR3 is TGTGCCAGCAGCCGGACTAGCGGAGCATACAATGAGCAGTTCTTC.

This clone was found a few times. CDR3 sequence reads: CAWVGRGREDGYTF. The CDR3 DNA is TGTGCCTGGGTTGGCAGGGGGCGCGAGGATGGCTACACCTTC. The V call is TRBV30, the J call TRBJ1-2, with 8 bases that match TRBD1. J lost 6 bases, V lost 5 bases, and 11 bases had no gene match. The germline V gene encodes CDR1 GTSNPN and CDR2 SVGIG (reference sequence). CDR3 length: 14 residues.

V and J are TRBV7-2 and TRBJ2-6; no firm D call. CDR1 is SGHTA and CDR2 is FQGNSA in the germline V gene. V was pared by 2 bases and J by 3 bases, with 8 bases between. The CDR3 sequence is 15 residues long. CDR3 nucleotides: TGTGCCAGCAGCTTACAGCTCCTTGGGGCCAACGTCCTGACTTTC. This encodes CASSLQLLGANVLTF.

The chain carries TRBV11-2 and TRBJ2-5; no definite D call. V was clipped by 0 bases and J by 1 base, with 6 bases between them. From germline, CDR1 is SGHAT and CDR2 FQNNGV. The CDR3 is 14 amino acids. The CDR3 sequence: CASSLDVLQETQYF. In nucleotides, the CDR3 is TGTGCCAGCAGCTTAGACGTCCTCCAAGAGACCCAGTACTTC. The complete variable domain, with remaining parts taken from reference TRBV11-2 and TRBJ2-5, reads EAGVAQSPRYKIIEKRQSVAFWCNPISGHATLYWYQQILGQGPKLLIQFQNNGVVDDSQLPKDRFSAERLKGVDSTLKIQPAKLEDSAVYLCASSLDVLQETQYFGPGTRLLVL.

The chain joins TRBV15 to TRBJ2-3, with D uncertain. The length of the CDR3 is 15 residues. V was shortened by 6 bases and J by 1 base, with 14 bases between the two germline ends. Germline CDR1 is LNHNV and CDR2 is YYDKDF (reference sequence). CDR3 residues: CATRPFIGGTDTQYF. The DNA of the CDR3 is TGTGCCACCAGACCCTTCATAGGAGGCACAGATACGCAGTATTTT.

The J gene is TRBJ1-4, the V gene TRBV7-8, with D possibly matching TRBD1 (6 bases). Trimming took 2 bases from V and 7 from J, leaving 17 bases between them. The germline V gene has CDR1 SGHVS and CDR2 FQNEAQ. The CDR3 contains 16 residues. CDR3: CASSLTPNPRGEKLFF. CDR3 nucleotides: TGTGCCAGCAGCTTAACCCCGAACCCCAGGGGTGAAAAACTGTTTTTT.

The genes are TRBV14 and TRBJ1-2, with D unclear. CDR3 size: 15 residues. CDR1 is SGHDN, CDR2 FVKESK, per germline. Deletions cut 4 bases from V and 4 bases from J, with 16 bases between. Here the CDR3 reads CASSPHRSAGYGYTF. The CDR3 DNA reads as TGTGCCAGCAGCCCCCATCGGTCCGCCGGCTATGGCTACACCTTC.

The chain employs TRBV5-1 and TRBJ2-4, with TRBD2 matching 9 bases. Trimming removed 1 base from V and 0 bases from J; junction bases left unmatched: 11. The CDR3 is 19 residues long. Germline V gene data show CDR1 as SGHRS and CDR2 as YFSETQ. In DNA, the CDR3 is TGCGCCAGCAGCTTGTTGACTAGCGGAAATCTCTTAGCCAAAAACATTCAGTACTTC. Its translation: CASSLLTSGNLLAKNIQYF.

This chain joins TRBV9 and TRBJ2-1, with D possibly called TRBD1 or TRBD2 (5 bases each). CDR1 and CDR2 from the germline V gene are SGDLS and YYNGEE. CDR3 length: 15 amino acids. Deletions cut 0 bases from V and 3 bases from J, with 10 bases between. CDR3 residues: CASSVDSGLYNEQFF. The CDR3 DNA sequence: TGTGCCAGCAGCGTAGATTCGGGGCTCTACAATGAGCAGTTCTTC.

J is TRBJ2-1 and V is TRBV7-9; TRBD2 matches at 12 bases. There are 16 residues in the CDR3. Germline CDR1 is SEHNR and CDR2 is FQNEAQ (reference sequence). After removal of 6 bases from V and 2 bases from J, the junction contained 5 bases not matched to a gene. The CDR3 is CASSPSGRDTYNEQFF. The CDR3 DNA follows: TGTGCCAGCAGTCCTAGCGGGAGGGACACCTACAATGAGCAGTTCTTC.